These 5 T cell receptor beta chains originate from one sample sequenced in a study of T cell responses to AZD1222 COVID-19 vaccine. Sequencing was performed with immunoSEQ multiplex PCR; in TCRdb, only in-frame clones are kept and a portion is missing. The data hold some 100,000 clones, with roughly nine tenths observed a single time. The specimen comprised peripheral blood, sampled 28 days after the second AZD1222 dose. The receptors derive from an adult who received the AZD1222 COVID-19 vaccine.

The genes are TRBV4-2 and TRBJ2-1; 9 nucleotides agree with TRBD2. This CDR3 contains 17 residues. Unmatched junction bases numbered 15, after V lost 4 bases and J lost 8 bases. The germline V gene encodes CDR1 LGHNA and CDR2 YNFKEQ. This CDR3 reads CASSPRGRGGADDEQFF. Here the CDR3 DNA reads TGTGCCAGCAGCCCTCGCGGACGCGGGGGGGCTGACGATGAGCAGTTCTTC.

V usage is TRBV3-1 (or the pseudogene TRBV3-2) and J usage is TRBJ1-2; 7 nucleotides align to TRBD1. This CDR3 contains 13 residues. Germline V gene data show CDR1 as LGHDT and CDR2 as YNNKEL (reference sequence). V trimming: 0 bases; J trimming: 7 bases; junction bases outside the gene matches: 2. The CDR3 spells CASSQETGTGYTF. CDR3 in DNA: TGTGCCAGCAGCCAAGAGACAGGGACTGGCTACACCTTC.

The chain couples TRBV10-3 to TRBJ2-3; possibly TRBD1 for D (6 bases). V was clipped by 4 bases and J by 1 base, with 9 bases between them. Per germline, CDR1 ENHRY and CDR2 SYGVKD. This CDR3 is 14 amino acids long. CDR3 in amino acids: CAISGQARTDTQYF. DNA for the CDR3: TGTGCCATCAGTGGACAGGCTCGCACAGATACGCAGTATTTT.

V gene TRBV4-3 combines with J gene TRBJ1-2; D is unresolved. Germline V lookup: CDR1 LGHNA, CDR2 YSLEER. Between the trimmed V and J ends, which lost 1 base and 4 bases, there was a span of 4 bases. This CDR3 is 12 amino acids long. CDR3 nucleotides: TGCGCCAGCAGCCAAGGGGCCTATGGCTACACCTTC. Translated: CASSQGAYGYTF.

The genes are TRBV5-1 and TRBJ1-2; TRBD1 agrees at 11 bases. The CDR3 is 16 amino acids. From germline, CDR1 is SGHRS and CDR2 YFSETQ. J lost 5 bases, V lost 0 bases, and 6 bases had no gene match. CDR3 DNA: TGCGCCAGCAGCTTGGCCCCGGGACAGGGGGGGTATGGCTACACCTTC. Translation gives CASSLAPGQGGYGYTF.